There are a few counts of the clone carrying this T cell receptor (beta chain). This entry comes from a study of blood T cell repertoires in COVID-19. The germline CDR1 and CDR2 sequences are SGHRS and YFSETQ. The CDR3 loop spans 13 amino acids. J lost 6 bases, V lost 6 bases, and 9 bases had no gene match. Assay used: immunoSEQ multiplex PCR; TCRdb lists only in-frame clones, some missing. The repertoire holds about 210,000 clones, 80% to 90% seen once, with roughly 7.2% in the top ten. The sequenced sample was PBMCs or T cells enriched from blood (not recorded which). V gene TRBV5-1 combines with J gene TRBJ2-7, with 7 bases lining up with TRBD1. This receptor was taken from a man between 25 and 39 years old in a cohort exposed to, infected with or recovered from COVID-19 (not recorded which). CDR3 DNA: TGCGCCAGCAACCTTGACAGGGCCCCCGAGCAGTACTTC. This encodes CASNLDRAPEQYF.